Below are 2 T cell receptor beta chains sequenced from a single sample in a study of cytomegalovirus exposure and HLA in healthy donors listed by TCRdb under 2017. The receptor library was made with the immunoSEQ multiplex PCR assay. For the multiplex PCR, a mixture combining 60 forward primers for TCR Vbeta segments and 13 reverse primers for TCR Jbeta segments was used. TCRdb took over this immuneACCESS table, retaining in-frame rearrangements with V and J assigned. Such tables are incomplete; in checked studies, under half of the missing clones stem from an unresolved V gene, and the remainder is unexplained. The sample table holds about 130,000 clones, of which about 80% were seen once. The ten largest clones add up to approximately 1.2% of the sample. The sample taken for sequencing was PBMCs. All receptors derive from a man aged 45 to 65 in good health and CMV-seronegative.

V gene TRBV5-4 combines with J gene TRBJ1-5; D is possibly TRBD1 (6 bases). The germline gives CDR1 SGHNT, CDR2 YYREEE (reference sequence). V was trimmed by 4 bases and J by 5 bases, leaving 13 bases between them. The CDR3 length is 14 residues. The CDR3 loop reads CASSAQGQDQPQHF. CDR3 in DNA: TGTGCCAGCAGCGCACAGGGTCAGGATCAGCCCCAGCATTTT.

The DNA of the CDR3 is TGTGCCAGCAGTTTTCTAGCCGATTCCACAGATACGCAGTATTTT. As protein: CASSFLADSTDTQYF. The chain joins TRBV27 to TRBJ2-3; D may be TRBD2 (5 bases). Trimming stripped 3 bases from V and 2 bases from J, with 12 bases between. The CDR3 totals 15 residues. The germline gives CDR1 MNHEY, CDR2 SMNVEV (reference sequence).